The rows below give T cell receptor beta chains drawn from one sample of a study of CD8+ T cells in alopecia areata. Data came from immunoSEQ multiplex PCR; TCRdb stores just in-frame clones and leaves some out. The data contain 190,000 or so clones, about 60% of them singletons. The material was CD4+ T cells sorted from blood, obtained at week 4, from a patient treated with tofacitinib. Source of these receptors: a human donor with alopecia areata. The CDR3 runs from the conserved cysteine through the conserved F or W. Each record gives: CDR3 protein, CDR3 DNA, J gene, clone size, D gene, V gene. A D gene is named only where the DNA matches it firmly. Size is omitted from some rows. Given values are once, few, many or a class for expanded clones.

CACPIGGAVGELFF,TGTGCCTGCCCGATCGGGGGGGCGGTCGGGGAGCTGTTTTTT,TRBJ2-2,NA,TRBD2,TRBV30
CSVDQQGVLQYF,TGCAGCGTTGATCAGCAGGGGGTCCTGCAGTATTTT,TRBJ2-3,few,TRBD1,TRBV29-1
CASSRAGGLRETQYF,TGTGCCAGCAGTCGAGCGGGGGGACTCCGAGAGACCCAGTACTTC,TRBJ2-5,few,TRBD2,TRBV6-5
CAWSSRTNQPQHF,TGTGCCTGGAGTTCCAGGACCAATCAGCCCCAGCATTTT,TRBJ1-5,NA,NA,TRBV30
CASRRETSGGYEQYF,TGTGCCAGCAGACGGGAGACTAGCGGGGGCTACGAGCAGTACTTC,TRBJ2-7,NA,TRBD2,TRBV5-4
CASSQVLGLAQDTQYF,TGCGCCAGCAGCCAAGTTTTGGGACTAGCCCAAGATACGCAGTATTTT,TRBJ2-3,few,TRBD2,TRBV4-1
CASSRTGDQPQHF,TGCGCCAGCAGCCGGACAGGGGATCAGCCCCAGCATTTT,TRBJ1-5,NA,TRBD1,TRBV4-1
CASSLRDRGSNTEAFF,TGTGCCAGCAGCTTACGGGACAGGGGATCAAACACTGAAGCTTTCTTT,TRBJ1-1,many,TRBD1,TRBV7-8
CAWSERTVLYF,TGTGCCTGGAGTGAGAGGACTGTCCTGTACTTC,TRBJ2-7,NA,NA,TRBV30
CASSQDRDRGYNEQFF,TGCGCCAGCAGCCAAGATCGGGACAGGGGATACAATGAGCAGTTCTTC,TRBJ2-1,NA,TRBD1,TRBV4-1
CASSPQRGSGDLTSTDTQYF,TGCGCCAGCAGCCCCCAGCGGGGCTCGGGTGATCTTACTAGCACAGATACGCAGTATTTT,TRBJ2-3,few,TRBD2,TRBV23-1
CASTSDRAVGAFF,TGTGCCAGCACCTCGGACAGGGCTGTTGGAGCTTTCTTT,TRBJ1-1,NA,TRBD1,TRBV28
CASSLSSYEQYF,TGTGCCAGCAGTTTAAGTTCCTACGAGCAGTACTTC,TRBJ2-7,NA,NA,TRBV28
CACRRGHEQFF,TGTGCCTGTCGTAGGGGCCATGAGCAGTTCTTC,TRBJ2-1,NA,NA,TRBV25-1
CASSPRTGGRNTIYF,TGTGCCAGCAGCCCACGGACAGGGGGGAGAAACACCATATATTTT,TRBJ1-3,NA,TRBD1,TRBV7-6
CASSLVGAGGANVLTF,TGTGCCAGCAGCTTGGTAGGGGCCGGTGGGGCCAACGTCCTGACTTTC,TRBJ2-6,NA,NA,TRBV5-6
CASSPSGPTVSYGYTF,TGTGCCAGCAGCCCTAGTGGCCCAACAGTATCCTATGGCTACACCTTC,TRBJ1-2,NA,NA,TRBV27
CASSLEGTGSSPLHF,TGTGCCAGCAGCTTAGAGGGTACAGGGAGTTCACCCCTCCACTTT,TRBJ1-6,NA,NA,TRBV7-9
CASSLSFNSETQYF,TGTGCCAGCAGCTTATCGTTCAACAGCGAGACCCAGTACTTC,TRBJ2-5,NA,NA,TRBV5-6
CASSLLGTGFYEQYF,TGTGCCAGCAGTTTATTAGGGACAGGGTTCTACGAGCAGTACTTC,TRBJ2-7,once,TRBD1,TRBV28
CATSRDQWGTGYTF,TGTGCCACCAGCAGAGATCAATGGGGAACTGGCTACACCTTC,TRBJ1-2,once,NA,TRBV15
CASSAQIRAYEQYF,TGTGCCAGCAGCGCACAAATCAGGGCCTACGAGCAGTACTTC,TRBJ2-7,few,NA,TRBV9
CASITLQGKVEQYF,TGTGCCAGCATTACTTTACAGGGGAAAGTCGAGCAGTACTTC,TRBJ2-7,few,TRBD1,TRBV28
CSVEGGLQGTDTQYF,TGCAGCGTTGAGGGTGGACTACAGGGCACAGATACGCAGTATTTT,TRBJ2-3,few,NA,TRBV29-1
CASSSRGGTGLTYEQYF,TGTGCCAGCAGTTCCCGGGGGGGGACAGGGCTTACCTACGAGCAGTACTTC,TRBJ2-7,NA,NA,TRBV6-9
CASSQDRQNYGYTF,TGCGCCAGCAGCCAAGATCGACAGAACTATGGCTACACCTTC,TRBJ1-2,NA,NA,TRBV4-1
CSVRQGLGTEAFF,TGCAGCGTCCGACAGGGGTTGGGCACTGAAGCTTTCTTT,TRBJ1-1,NA,TRBD1,TRBV29-1
CASSTNRAYQETQYF,TGTGCCAGCAGCACGAACAGGGCTTACCAAGAGACCCAGTACTTC,TRBJ2-5,NA,NA,TRBV14
CAWSVTGTAVYEQYF,TGTGCCTGGAGTGTCACCGGGACAGCAGTGTACGAGCAGTACTTC,TRBJ2-7,NA,TRBD1,TRBV30
CASSFGGLEGYTF,TGTGCCAGCAGCTTCGGTGGGCTAGAGGGCTACACCTTC,TRBJ1-2,NA,NA,TRBV5-6
CASNRGDTGELFF,TGTGCCAGCAACAGGGGAGACACCGGGGAGCTGTTTTTT,TRBJ2-2,NA,TRBD1,TRBV6-5
CASRSGGLSGELFF,TGTGCCAGCAGGTCCGGGGGGCTATCCGGGGAGCTGTTTTTT,TRBJ2-2,NA,NA,TRBV6-5
CASRGPQNSPLHF,TGTGCCAGTAGAGGTCCGCAGAATTCACCCCTCCACTTT,TRBJ1-6,NA,NA,TRBV19
CALGRTGQYF,TGTGCCTTGGGTAGGACCGGGCAGTACTTC,TRBJ2-7,NA,NA,TRBV30
CSVAGRLGGYEQYF,TGCAGCGTTGCTGGACGTTTGGGTGGCTACGAGCAGTACTTC,TRBJ2-7,once,NA,TRBV29-1
CSVVNQANQPQHF,TGCAGCGTCGTGAACCAGGCTAATCAGCCCCAGCATTTT,TRBJ1-5,few,NA,TRBV29-1
CASSQESGGSNQPQHF,TGTGCCAGCAGCCAAGAATCGGGTGGTAGCAATCAGCCCCAGCATTTT,TRBJ1-5,few,NA,TRBV4-2
CASSFGSASYEQYF,TGCGCCAGCAGCTTCGGTTCGGCATCCTACGAGCAGTACTTC,TRBJ2-7,once,NA,TRBV5-1
CASSEWNRGIGNYEQYF,TGTGCCAGCAGTGAATGGAACCGGGGTATTGGGAACTACGAGCAGTACTTC,TRBJ2-7,NA,NA,TRBV25-1
CASSARTASYEQYF,TGCGCCAGCAGCGCAAGGACGGCCTCCTACGAGCAGTACTTC,TRBJ2-7,NA,NA,TRBV5-1
CASSIGQRGYNEQFF,TGTGCCAGTAGTATTGGCCAGCGGGGCTACAATGAGCAGTTCTTC,TRBJ2-1,NA,TRBD2,TRBV19
CASSLGRNTGELFF,TGTGCCAGCAGCTTGGGACGGAACACCGGGGAGCTGTTTTTT,TRBJ2-2,NA,NA,TRBV5-6
CAWRGVLPNTEAFF,TGTGCCTGGAGAGGAGTTCTACCGAACACTGAAGCTTTCTTT,TRBJ1-1,NA,NA,TRBV30
CASSYETGYEAFF,TGTGCCAGCAGTTACGAAACAGGCTATGAAGCTTTCTTT,TRBJ1-1,NA,NA,TRBV6-5
CSAEDYGYTF,TGCAGTGCTGAGGATTATGGCTACACCTTC,TRBJ1-2,NA,NA,TRBV20-1
CASSFEHTYEQYF,TGCGCCAGCAGCTTTGAACATACCTACGAGCAGTACTTC,TRBJ2-7,few,NA,TRBV5-1
CASSYTGEKLFF,TGTGCCAGCAGTTATACTGGGGAAAAACTGTTTTTT,TRBJ1-4,NA,NA,TRBV6-5
CAWNSVAGHGYTF,TGTGCCTGGAACAGTGTGGCAGGTCATGGCTACACCTTC,TRBJ1-2,NA,NA,TRBV30
CSVADSPWADTQYF,TGCAGCGTTGCCGACAGTCCCTGGGCAGATACGCAGTATTTT,TRBJ2-3,NA,NA,TRBV29-1
CAWKEGEQFF,TGTGCCTGGAAGGAGGGCGAGCAGTTCTTC,TRBJ2-1,NA,NA,TRBV30
CSSGHAEAFF,TGCAGCTCAGGTCACGCTGAAGCTTTCTTT,TRBJ1-1,NA,NA,TRBV29-1
CASSQELRGNGDTQYF,TGCGCCAGCAGCCAAGAATTGCGGGGGAATGGAGATACGCAGTATTTT,TRBJ2-3,few,TRBD2,TRBV4-1
CASQGRPNTGELFF,TGTGCCAGCCAGGGGAGGCCGAACACCGGGGAGCTGTTTTTT,TRBJ2-2,NA,NA,TRBV2
CSALRTDTEAFF,TGCAGCGCGCTCAGGACAGACACTGAAGCTTTCTTT,TRBJ1-1,NA,NA,TRBV29-1
CASSVAAGDAGEQFF,TGTGCCAGCAGCGTAGCGGCAGGGGATGCGGGTGAGCAGTTCTTC,TRBJ2-1,NA,NA,TRBV9